This TCR beta chain was identified during a study of blood T cell repertoires in COVID-19. Across the whole study: There were acute and convalescent COVID-19 samples, and they came from the United States, Italy and Spain. In each case, the material was cDNA or gDNA derived from T cells, B-cell-depleted T cells, or PBMCs.

As originally analysed: Estimation of nucleated cell counts relied on the amplification of reference gene primers. TCRdb's copy holds only in-frame clones and misses some; the assay was immunoSEQ multiplex PCR. That table furnishes V, J and clone size, whereas the DNA furnished D and trimming. The repertoire holds roughly 430,000 clones, with approximately 91% as singletons. Trimming shortened V by 1 base and J by 1 base, and 16 bases separated the two germline ends. Germline-derived CDR1 and CDR2 are SNHLY and FYNNEI. The CDR3 contains 17 residues. Participant ages covered roughly 18 to 89 years across about two dozen US areas.

The rearrangement links TRBV2 to TRBJ1-1, with D perhaps matching TRBD1 (5 bases). This TCR derives from a middle-aged woman with acute COVID-19. Sequenced sample: PBMCs or T cells enriched from blood (not recorded which). The CDR3 coding sequence is TGTGCCAGCAGTGAAGGGGGAGGGGCAGGGAGGAACACTGAAGCTTTCTTT. Translating gives CASSEGGGAGRNTEAFF.